This T cell receptor (beta chain) was observed in a study of Graves' ophthalmopathy and Graves' hyperthyroidism. Study in general: Investigators collected peripheral blood at initial diagnosis, before any treatment was given. Findings of the study overall: Blood also carried most expanded thyroid clonotypes exceeding 0.001 frequency. Ophthalmopathy progression was predicted with 65% to 71% sensitivity and 72% to 75% specificity.

Certain patients were not enrolled. These were patients with other autoimmune diseases, uncontrolled infections, pregnancy or lactation. Concerning this clonotype itself: Its antigen is not identified.

The study amplified TCR beta CDR3 regions using RNA transcripts. Scientists carried out first-round RT-PCR using HTBI primers and then a second-round multiplex PCR. One entry per CDR3 protein results from TCRdb running MiXCR on the multiplex PCR reads. The sample carries 650,000 to 900,000 distinct CDR3 sequences, 40% recorded once. The CDR3 is 16 residues long. Germline CDR1 and CDR2: LNHDA and SQIVND (reference sequence). The V end was cut by 7 bases, the J end by 5 bases, with 20 bases between. The sequencing sample was made of peripheral blood. The clonotype was recovered from an adult man with Graves' ophthalmopathy. The chain is built from TRBV19 and TRBJ1-4, with a tentative D call TRBD1 (5 bases). The CDR3 DNA follows: TGTGCCAGTAACCCCGACTCTCTCAGGGTCAATGAAAAACTGTTTTTT. It translates to CASNPDSLRVNEKLFF. Variable domain in full (rest from reference TRBV19 and TRBJ1-4): DGGITQSPKYLFRKEGQNVTLSCEQNLNHDAMYWYRQDPGQGLRLIYYSQIVNDFQKGDIAEGYSVSREKKESFPLTVTSAQKNPTAFYLCASNPDSLRVNEKLFFGSGTQLSVL.